The present TCR beta chain was sequenced within a study of shared clonotypes between healthy human individuals. Measured with immunoSEQ multiplex PCR; TCRdb has only the in-frame clones, and not every one. There are some 2,500,000 clones in the sample; under 95% occur only once, and approximately 0.37% lies in the top ten. Per the germline V gene, CDR1 is GTSNPN and CDR2 is SVGIG (reference sequence). The ends were cut back, 2 bases at V and 8 bases at J, with 11 bases in the middle. The CDR3 spans 12 residues. The rearrangement links TRBV30 to TRBJ2-3; D is perhaps TRBD1 (6 bases). Sample: naive CD4+ T cells from PBMCs. The subset denotes: CD45RA+ positively selected. The receptor's source is a man aged 18-30 years in good health. Some clones in this sample may be carry-over from other donors' samples. CDR3 amino acids: CAWSRDISTQYF. The CDR3 DNA reads TGTGCCTGGAGTCGGGACATCAGTACGCAGTATTTT.